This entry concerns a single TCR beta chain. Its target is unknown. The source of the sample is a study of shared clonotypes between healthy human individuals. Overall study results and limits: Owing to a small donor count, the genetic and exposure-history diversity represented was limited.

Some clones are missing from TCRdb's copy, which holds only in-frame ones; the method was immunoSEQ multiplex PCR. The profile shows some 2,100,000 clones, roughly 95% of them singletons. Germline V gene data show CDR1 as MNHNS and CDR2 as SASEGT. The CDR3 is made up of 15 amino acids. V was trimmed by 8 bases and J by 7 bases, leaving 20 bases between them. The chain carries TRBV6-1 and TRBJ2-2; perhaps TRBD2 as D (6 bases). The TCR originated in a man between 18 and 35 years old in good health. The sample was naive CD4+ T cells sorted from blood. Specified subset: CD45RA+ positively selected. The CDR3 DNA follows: TGTGCCAGCGCCACGGTGGGGGGAACAGGCGGGGAGCTGTTTTTT. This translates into CASATVGGTGGELFF.